Sequencing of this T cell receptor (beta chain) was carried out in a study of blood T cell repertoires in COVID-19. Generated by immunoSEQ multiplex PCR, the TCRdb table keeps only in-frame clones and is missing some. The repertoire holds about 220,000 clones, with roughly 90% as singletons. Trimming pared 5 bases from V and 5 bases from J, leaving 14 bases between. Germline V gene sequence: CDR1 SGHAT, CDR2 FQNNGV. The CDR3 contains 14 residues. This sequence joins TRBV11-2 and TRBJ2-3; possible D gene TRBD2, 6 bases. This TCR came from a man in his thirties or forties who had recovered from COVID-19. Sequences were obtained from peripheral blood. The CDR3 region is CASSPEGPGDTQYF. The DNA of the CDR3 is TGTGCCAGCAGCCCGGAGGGGCCTGGAGATACGCAGTATTTT.